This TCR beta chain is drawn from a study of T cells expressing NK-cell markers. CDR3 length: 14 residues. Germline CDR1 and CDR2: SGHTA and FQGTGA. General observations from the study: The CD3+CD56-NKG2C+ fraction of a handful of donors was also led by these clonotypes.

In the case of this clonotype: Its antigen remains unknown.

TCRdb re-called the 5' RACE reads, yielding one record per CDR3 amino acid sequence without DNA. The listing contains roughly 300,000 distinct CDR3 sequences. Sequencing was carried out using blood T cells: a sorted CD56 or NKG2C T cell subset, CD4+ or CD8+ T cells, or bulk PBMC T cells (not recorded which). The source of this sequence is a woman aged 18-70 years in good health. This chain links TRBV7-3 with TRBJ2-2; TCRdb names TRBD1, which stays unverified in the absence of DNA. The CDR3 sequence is CASRGQGFTGELFF.